A single sample is the source of the 7 T cell receptor beta chains below, sequenced in a study of shared clonotypes between healthy human individuals (dated by TCRdb to 2018 to 2021). Libraries were constructed by the immunoSEQ multiplex PCR assay. TCRdb obtained this table from immuneACCESS and retained in-frame rearrangements with V and J assigned. These tables miss some clones; where compared with another copy, unresolved V genes account for less than half of the shortfall, and the remainder is unexplained. This sample comprises about 2.4 million clones, approximately 90% of them detected only once. The ten largest clones represent 0.14% of the sample. Sequenced input: naive CD4+ T cells sorted from blood. Interpreted using the paper, the cell subset or site label stands for: CD45RA+ positively selected. Receptors originate from a man aged 18-30 years in good health.

V is TRBV2 and J is TRBJ1-1, with TRBD1 as a possible D gene (5 bases). V gave up 5 bases and J gave up 0 bases, with 7 bases separating them. Germline CDR1 reads SNHLY; CDR2 reads FYNNEI. The CDR3 is made up of 13 amino acids. The CDR3 reads CASSRQLNTEAFF. The CDR3 coding sequence is TGTGCCAGCAGTAGACAGCTGAACACTGAAGCTTTCTTT.

V usage is TRBV19 and J usage is TRBJ1-4; tentative D call: TRBD1 (5 bases). CDR1 and CDR2 (germline): LNHDA, SQIVND (reference sequence). The CDR3 is 14 amino acids. Trimming took off 6 bases at V and 8 bases at J, with 16 bases between the two ends. The CDR3 sequence: CASRVYGGGEKLFF. The DNA of the CDR3 is TGTGCCAGTAGGGTTTATGGGGGAGGAGAAAAACTGTTTTTT.

J is TRBJ2-5 and V is TRBV2; 7 bases agree with TRBD2. CDR3 length equals 15 residues. Germline V CDR1 and CDR2: SNHLY, FYNNEI. J lost 4 bases, V lost 7 bases, and 12 bases had no gene match. CDR3 loop: CASTPGRILGETQYF. The CDR3 DNA is TGTGCCAGCACTCCCGGGAGGATATTAGGAGAGACCCAGTACTTC. Combining the CDR3 with reference TRBV2 and TRBJ2-5 gives the whole variable domain EPEVTQTPSHQVTQMGQEVILRCVPISNHLYFYWYRQILGQKVEFLVSFYNNEISEKSEIFDDQFSVERPDGSNFTLKIRSTKLEDSAMYFCASTPGRILGETQYFGPGTRLLVL.

This clone appeared a single time. CDR3 nucleotides: TGTGCCAGTACCTCAGACAGGGGCCGGTCGGCGCCCCTCCACTTT. Translated, it gives CASTSDRGRSAPLHF. This chain uses TRBV19 with TRBJ1-6; 8 nucleotides line up with TRBD1. Germline V gives CDR1 LNHDA, CDR2 SQIVND (reference sequence). V was clipped by 7 bases and J by 13 bases; unmatched bases: 15. There are 15 residues in the CDR3.

J is TRBJ1-3 and V is TRBV2; 8 nucleotides line up with TRBD1. Germline CDR1 reads SNHLY; CDR2 reads FYNNEI. The CDR3 length is 16 residues. The V gene end was trimmed by 1 base and the J gene end by 4 bases; junction bases not matched to a gene: 6. The CDR3 sequence: CASSEVSRGLGNTIYF. Here the CDR3 DNA reads TGTGCCAGCAGTGAAGTTAGCAGGGGGCTCGGAAACACCATATATTTT.

V is TRBV7-9 and J is TRBJ2-2; 9 bases align to TRBD1. The germline CDR1 and CDR2 sequences are SEHNR and FQNEAQ (reference sequence). V was clipped by 1 base and J by 6 bases; unmatched bases: 3. This CDR3 is built from 15 residues. Here the CDR3 reads CASSLGDRVSGELFF. CDR3 nucleotide sequence: TGTGCCAGCAGCTTAGGGGACAGGGTCTCCGGGGAGCTGTTTTTT.

The genes are TRBV6-5 and TRBJ2-2, with D perhaps matching TRBD1 (7 bases). The CDR3 has 14 amino acids. CDR1 and CDR2 (germline): MNHEY, SVGAGI. V lost 9 bases and J 4 bases, leaving 15 bases between the germline ends. The CDR3 DNA reads TGTGCCAGTTGGGGGGACAGACTCACCGGGGAGCTGTTTTTT. It yields the protein CASWGDRLTGELFF.